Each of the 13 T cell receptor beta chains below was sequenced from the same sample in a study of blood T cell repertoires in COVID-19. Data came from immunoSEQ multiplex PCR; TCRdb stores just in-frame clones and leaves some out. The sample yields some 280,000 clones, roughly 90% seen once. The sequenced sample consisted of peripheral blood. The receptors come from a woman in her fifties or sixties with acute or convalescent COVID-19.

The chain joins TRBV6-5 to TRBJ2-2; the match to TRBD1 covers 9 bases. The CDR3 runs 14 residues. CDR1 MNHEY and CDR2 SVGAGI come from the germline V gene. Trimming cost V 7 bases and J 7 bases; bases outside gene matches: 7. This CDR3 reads CASTGTGYYGELFF. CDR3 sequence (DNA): TGTGCCAGCACCGGGACAGGGTACTACGGGGAGCTGTTTTTT.

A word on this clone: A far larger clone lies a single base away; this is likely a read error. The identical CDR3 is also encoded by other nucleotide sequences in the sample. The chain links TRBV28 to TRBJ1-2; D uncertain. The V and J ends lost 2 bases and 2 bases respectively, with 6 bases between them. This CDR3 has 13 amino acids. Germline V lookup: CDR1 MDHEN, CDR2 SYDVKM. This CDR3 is CASSLGGNYGYTF. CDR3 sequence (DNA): TGTGCCAGCAGTTTAGGCGGAAACTATGGCTACACCTTC.

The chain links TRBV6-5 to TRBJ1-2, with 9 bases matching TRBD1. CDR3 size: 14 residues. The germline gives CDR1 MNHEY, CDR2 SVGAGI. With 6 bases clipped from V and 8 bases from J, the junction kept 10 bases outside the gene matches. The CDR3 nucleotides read TGTGCCAGCAGCCGGGACAGGGCCGTCGGGGGCTACACCTTC. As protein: CASSRDRAVGGYTF.

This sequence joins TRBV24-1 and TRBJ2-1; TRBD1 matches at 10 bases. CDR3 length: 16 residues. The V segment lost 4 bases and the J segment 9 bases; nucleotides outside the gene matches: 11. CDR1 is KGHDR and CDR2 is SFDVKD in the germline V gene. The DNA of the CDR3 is TGTGCCACCAGTGACGCCGGGACAGGGGATGTTAGTGAGCAGTTCTTC. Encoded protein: CATSDAGTGDVSEQFF.

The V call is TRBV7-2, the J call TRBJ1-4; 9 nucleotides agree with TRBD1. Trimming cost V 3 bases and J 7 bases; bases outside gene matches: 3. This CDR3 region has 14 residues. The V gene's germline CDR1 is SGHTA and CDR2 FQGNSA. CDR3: CASSFRQGGEKLFF. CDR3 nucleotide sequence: TGTGCCAGCAGCTTCCGACAGGGGGGTGAAAAACTGTTTTTT.

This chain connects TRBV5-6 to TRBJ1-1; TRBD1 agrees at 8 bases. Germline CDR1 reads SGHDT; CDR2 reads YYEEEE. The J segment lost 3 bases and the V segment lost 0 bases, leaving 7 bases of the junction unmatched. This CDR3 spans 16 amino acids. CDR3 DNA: TGTGCCAGCAGCTTGGCAGGACAGGGTGGGGACACTGAAGCTTTCTTT. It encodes CASSLAGQGGDTEAFF.

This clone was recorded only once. The CDR3 here is CASSTGTSPNTGELFF. The CDR3 DNA is TGTGCCAGCAGCACCGGGACTAGTCCGAACACCGGGGAGCTGTTTTTT. The chain links TRBV9 to TRBJ2-2; 8 bases agree with TRBD2. There are 16 residues in the CDR3. Germline CDR1 is SGDLS and CDR2 is YYNGEE. Unmatched junction bases numbered 5, after V lost 4 bases and J lost 0 bases.

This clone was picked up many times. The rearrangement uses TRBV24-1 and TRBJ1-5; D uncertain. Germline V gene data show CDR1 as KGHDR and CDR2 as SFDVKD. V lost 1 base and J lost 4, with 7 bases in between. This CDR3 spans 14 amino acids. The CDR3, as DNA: TGTGCCACCAGTGATTTATCTATAAATCAGCCCCAGCATTTT. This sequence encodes CATSDLSINQPQHF.

CDR3 sequence (DNA): TGCAGCGTGGGGGACAGGGGGTTCGACGAGCAGTACTTC. Translated, it gives CSVGDRGFDEQYF. The chain joins TRBV29-1 to TRBJ2-7, with 11 bases aligning to TRBD1. The CDR3 has 13 amino acids. Germline V CDR1 and CDR2: SQVTM, ANQGSEA. V lost 6 bases and J lost 5; bases outside the gene matches: 6.

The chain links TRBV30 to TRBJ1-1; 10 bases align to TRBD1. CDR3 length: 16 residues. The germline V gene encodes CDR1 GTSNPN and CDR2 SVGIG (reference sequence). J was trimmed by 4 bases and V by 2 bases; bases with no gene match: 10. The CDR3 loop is CAWSPPGTGAGTEAFF. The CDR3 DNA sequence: TGTGCCTGGAGTCCCCCCGGGACAGGGGCGGGCACTGAAGCTTTCTTT.

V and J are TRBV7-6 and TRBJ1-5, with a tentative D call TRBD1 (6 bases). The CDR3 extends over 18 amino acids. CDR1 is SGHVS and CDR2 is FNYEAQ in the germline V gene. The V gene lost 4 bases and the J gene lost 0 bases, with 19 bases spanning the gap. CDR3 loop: CASSSEPGGGYSNQPQHF. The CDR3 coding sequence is TGTGCCAGCAGCTCGGAGCCAGGCGGGGGCTATAGCAATCAGCCCCAGCATTTT.

CDR3 DNA sequence: TGCGCCAGCAGCTTGGAATCGGGTGGCTACACCTTC. This sequence encodes CASSLESGGYTF. This chain links TRBV5-1 with TRBJ1-2; D gene ambiguous. V was cut by 0 bases and J by 7 bases, with 7 bases left in between. There are 12 residues in the CDR3. Looked up from germline, CDR1 is SGHRS and CDR2 is YFSETQ.

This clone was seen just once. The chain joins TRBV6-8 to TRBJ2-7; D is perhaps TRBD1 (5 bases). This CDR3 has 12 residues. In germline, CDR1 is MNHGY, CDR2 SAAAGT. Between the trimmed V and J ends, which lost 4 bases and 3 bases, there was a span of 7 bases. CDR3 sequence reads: CASSFDSYEQYF. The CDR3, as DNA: TGTGCCAGCAGTTTCGACAGCTACGAGCAGTACTTC.